The 13 T cell receptor beta chains below all came from one sample that was sequenced in a study of cytomegalovirus exposure and HLA in healthy donors. Primers included in the PCR were 60 Vbeta and 13 Jbeta primers. Sequencing was performed with immunoSEQ multiplex PCR; in TCRdb, only in-frame clones are kept and a portion is missing. The data contain under 150,000 clones, around 78% of them singletons. Specimen: PBMCs. The receptor source for this set is a woman in her forties in good health and CMV-seropositive.

This clone was observed a few times. V usage is TRBV2 and J usage is TRBJ2-7; TRBD2 aligns across 10 bases. The CDR3 spans 17 residues. The J segment lost 3 bases and the V segment lost 8 bases, leaving 16 bases of the junction unmatched. CDR1 is SNHLY, CDR2 FYNNEI, per germline. The CDR3 loop is CASEGIRAGGMGYEQYF. CDR3 nucleotides: TGTGCCAGCGAAGGTATTCGAGCGGGAGGGATGGGCTACGAGCAGTACTTC.

This rearrangement joins TRBV7-8 to TRBJ2-1; D is possibly TRBD2 (5 bases). V lost 1 base and J lost 1, with 14 bases in between. Germline CDR1 is SGHVS and CDR2 is FQNEAQ. The CDR3 is 17 residues long. In DNA, the CDR3 is TGTGCCAGCAGCTTAGTTTGGCGGGCCATGTCCTACAATGAGCAGTTCTTC. This gives the protein CASSLVWRAMSYNEQFF.

J is TRBJ2-7 and V is TRBV6-5; 9 bases are shared with TRBD2. V lost 6 bases, J lost 7 bases, and 13 bases stayed unmatched. The CDR3 spans 15 residues. Germline V lookup: CDR1 MNHEY, CDR2 SVGAGI. CDR3 DNA: TGTGCCAGCAGCTCTAGCGTAGCGGGAGCTAGGGAGCAGTACTTC. Translated: CASSSSVAGAREQYF.

This chain joins TRBV19 and TRBJ2-6; no definite D call. CDR3 length: 17 residues. With 5 bases removed from V and 0 bases from J, the gap between germline ends came to 14 bases. Germline CDR1 is LNHDA and CDR2 is SQIVND (reference sequence). As DNA, the CDR3 is TGTGCCAGTAGTCCCCTCGCGACTCTCTCTGGGGCCAACGTCCTGACTTTC. Amino acid sequence: CASSPLATLSGANVLTF.

In DNA, the CDR3 is TGCGCCAGCAGCTCCCAACCCAGGTCGGGGGACACCGGGGAGCTGTTTTTT. This encodes CASSSQPRSGDTGELFF. This sequence joins TRBV5-1 and TRBJ2-2; maybe TRBD2 (6 bases). Looked up from germline, CDR1 is SGHRS and CDR2 is YFSETQ. V was clipped by 3 bases and J by 3 bases, with 18 bases between them. There are 17 residues in the CDR3. The entire variable domain, with the rest obtained from reference TRBV5-1 and TRBJ2-2, is as follows: KAGVTQTPRYLIKTRGQQVTLSCSPISGHRSVSWYQQTPGQGLQFLFEYFSETQRNKGNFPGRFSGRQFSNSRSEMNVSTLELGDSALYLCASSSQPRSGDTGELFFGEGSRLTVL.

The chain combines TRBV5-1 with TRBJ2-5; 7 bases fit TRBD1. The germline V gene encodes CDR1 SGHRS and CDR2 YFSETQ. Trimming cost V 0 bases and J 1 base; bases outside gene matches: 3. The CDR3 has 15 residues. CDR3 nucleotide sequence: TGCGCCAGCAGCTTGGCCCCAGGGGGCCAAGAGACCCAGTACTTC. Residues: CASSLAPGGQETQYF.

V gene TRBV6-1 combines with J gene TRBJ2-5; 9 bases are a match to TRBD2. CDR3 size: 14 residues. Looked up from germline, CDR1 is MNHNS and CDR2 is SASEGT. With V trimmed by 7 bases and J by 11 bases, 14 bases remained unmatched. CDR3 sequence (DNA): TGTGCCAGCATGTCCGCTAGCGGGACTGGTGAGCAGTACTTC. Translating gives CASMSASGTGEQYF.

This chain uses TRBV28 with TRBJ2-1; 7 nucleotides align to TRBD1. V trimming: 4 bases; J trimming: 4 bases; junction bases outside the gene matches: 10. There are 16 residues in the CDR3. Germline values: CDR1 MDHEN, CDR2 SYDVKM. The CDR3 coding sequence is TGTGCCAGCAGTTCTCTCCGGGACAGACCGTACAATGAGCAGTTCTTC. This encodes CASSSLRDRPYNEQFF.

V and J are TRBV9 and TRBJ2-7; 7 bases line up with TRBD2. This CDR3 spans 14 amino acids. From germline, CDR1 is SGDLS and CDR2 YYNGEE. V gave up 3 bases and J gave up 2 bases; unmatched junction bases: 5. The CDR3 sequence: CASSAAGSPYEQYF. The CDR3 coding sequence is TGTGCCAGCAGCGCAGCGGGGTCACCCTACGAGCAGTACTTC.

This clone was observed a single time. The rearrangement uses TRBV5-5 and TRBJ2-3; 10 bases are a match to TRBD2. Looked up from germline, CDR1 is SGHKS and CDR2 is YYEKEE (reference sequence). V shed 3 bases, J shed 7 bases, and the junction held 8 bases outside the gene matches. The CDR3 is made up of 15 amino acids. CDR3 sequence: CASSSELAGVYTQYF. Here the CDR3 DNA reads TGTGCCAGCAGCTCGGAGCTAGCGGGAGTATATACGCAGTATTTT.

The genes are TRBV6-5 and TRBJ2-3, with 7 bases aligning to TRBD2. Unmatched junction bases numbered 6, after V lost 8 bases and J lost 4 bases. From germline, CDR1 is MNHEY and CDR2 SVGAGI. The CDR3 covers 13 residues. CDR3 nucleotides: TGTGCCAGCCTGGCGGGGGACGCAGATACGCAGTATTTT. It encodes CASLAGDADTQYF.

The chain employs TRBV11-3 and TRBJ1-5; D unresolved. The germline V gene has CDR1 SGHNT and CDR2 YENEEA. Trimming shortened V by 0 bases and J by 11 bases, and 11 bases separated the two germline ends. The CDR3 has 13 residues. CDR3 loop: CASSLDSSGTQHF. The CDR3 DNA follows: TGTGCCAGCAGCTTAGACAGTTCCGGGACCCAGCATTTT.

The chain employs TRBV27 and TRBJ2-2, with D maybe TRBD1 (6 bases). The V and J ends lost 6 bases and 5 bases respectively, with 28 bases between them. The V gene's germline CDR1 is MNHEY and CDR2 SMNVEV (reference sequence). This CDR3 region has 19 residues. The CDR3 sequence is CASRRVDGRGVRGTGELFF. The CDR3 coding sequence is TGTGCCAGCAGACGAGTGGATGGCAGGGGAGTAAGGGGGACCGGGGAGCTGTTTTTT.